The 14 T cell receptor beta chains in this list originate from one sample, sequenced in a study of follicular helper T cells after annual influenza vaccination (dated by TCRdb to about 2017). Library method: the immunoSEQ multiplex PCR assay. TCRdb re-hosts the immuneACCESS table, in-frame sequences only. Its copies lack some clones; in the studies checked, an unresolved V gene accounts for under half of them, and the cause for the rest is not known. In all, the sample holds about 4,200 clones, and approximately 78% of those were seen once. The ten largest clones capture 0.87% of the sample. The meaning of the sample's time point label: 2015-2016 season, 7 days after influenza vaccination. The sample in question was CXCR5+ CD38- circulating T follicular helper cells from blood, obtained 7 days after influenza vaccination. According to the study, the label for this sample's cell subset or site signals: circulating Tfh, non-naive CD4+CXCR5+PD-1+ (ICOS+CD38+ or ICOS-CD38-). The receptors come from an adult who received the influenza vaccine.

J is TRBJ2-7 and V is TRBV5-5; D gene ambiguous. Germline V CDR1 and CDR2: SGHKS, YYEKEE (reference sequence). The CDR3 contains 17 residues. V was pared by 0 bases and J by 6 bases, with 22 bases between. The CDR3 DNA sequence: TGTGCCAGCAGCTTGGGAGTGGGGTCCCCTGGGTTAATCGAGCAGTACTTC. This codes for CASSLGVGSPGLIEQYF.

The chain has TRBV6-1 and TRBJ2-5, with 8 bases aligning to TRBD1. The junction had 6 bases not matched to a gene; V was cut back by 7 bases and J by 2 bases. Germline assignment: CDR1 MNHNS and CDR2 SASEGT. This CDR3 comprises 14 residues. In nucleotides, the CDR3 is TGTGCCAGCAATGACAGGGGCCCGCAAGAGACCCAGTACTTC. This encodes CASNDRGPQETQYF.

The chain is built from TRBV4-1 and TRBJ2-3; D perhaps matches TRBD2 (5 bases). The CDR3 spans 15 residues. The germline gives CDR1 MGHRA, CDR2 YSYEKL. V lost 2 bases and J lost 0, with 9 bases in between. CDR3 coding DNA: TGCGCCAGCAGCCAACACGGACTTAGCACAGATACGCAGTATTTT. Translation: CASSQHGLSTDTQYF.

The CDR3 protein is CASSLFQAGGTDTQYF. DNA for the CDR3: TGTGCCAGCAGCTTGTTCCAAGCGGGGGGGACAGATACGCAGTATTTT. V usage is TRBV5-6 and J usage is TRBJ2-3; 10 bases align to TRBD2. CDR3 size: 16 residues. V shed 1 base and J 3 bases; nucleotides not matched to a gene: 5. Germline CDR1 reads SGHDT; CDR2 reads YYEEEE.

This clone was seen a handful of times. This chain connects TRBV7-9 to TRBJ2-7; no definite D call. Between the trimmed V and J ends, which lost 3 bases and 1 base, there was a span of 1 base. The germline V gene encodes CDR1 SEHNR and CDR2 FQNEAQ (reference sequence). The CDR3 runs to 11 residues. The CDR3 nucleotides are TGTGCCAGCAGCTTTTCCTACGAGCAGTACTTC. It specifies CASSFSYEQYF. The complete variable domain, with remaining parts taken from reference TRBV7-9 and TRBJ2-7, reads DTGVSQNPRHKITKRGQNVTFRCDPISEHNRLYWYRQTLGQGPEFLTYFQNEAQLEKSRLLSDRFSAERPKGSFSTLEIQRTEQGDSAMYLCASSFSYEQYFGPGTRLTVT.

The V call is TRBV7-7, the J call TRBJ2-5; 9 bases are shared with TRBD2. There are 15 residues in the CDR3. Germline V CDR1 and CDR2: SSHAT, FNYEAQ (reference sequence). Trimming at V came to 3 bases and at J to 1 base, leaving 3 bases not matched to a gene. CDR3 protein: CASSLGSGGQETQYF. As DNA, the CDR3 is TGTGCCAGCAGCTTGGGTAGCGGGGGCCAAGAGACCCAGTACTTC.

In its sample, this clone was seen once. The chain uses TRBV5-8 and TRBJ2-7; no clear D. CDR3 size: 12 residues. With 1 base removed from V and 2 bases from J, the gap between germline ends came to 4 bases. Germline CDR1 and CDR2: SGHTS and YDEGEE. The CDR3 coding sequence is TGTGCCAGCAGCTTGAGGACCTACGAGCAGTACTTC. Translated: CASSLRTYEQYF.

The genes are TRBV2 and TRBJ2-5; possibly TRBD2 for D (5 bases). The germline V and J ends were trimmed by 4 bases and 5 bases, with 11 bases remaining between them. CDR1 is SNHLY and CDR2 is FYNNEI in the germline V gene. The CDR3 sequence is 13 residues long. The CDR3 reads CASSVEVSETQYF. DNA for the CDR3: TGTGCCAGCAGTGTGGAGGTTTCGGAGACCCAGTACTTC.

CDR3 sequence (DNA): TGTGCCTGGAGTGCCTTCCAACCGATCGGGGAGCAGTTCTTC. Protein sequence: CAWSAFQPIGEQFF. The J gene is TRBJ2-1, the V gene TRBV30, with D unresolved. Trimming shortened V by 1 base and J by 10 bases, and 17 bases separated the two germline ends. Germline V gene data show CDR1 as GTSNPN and CDR2 as SVGIG (reference sequence). This CDR3 is built from 14 residues.

This chain links TRBV4-2 with TRBJ2-1; 9 positions match TRBD1. This CDR3 has 16 amino acids. Germline CDR1 and CDR2: LGHNA and YNFKEQ. The junction had 7 bases not matched to a gene; V was cut back by 1 base and J by 6 bases. In DNA, the CDR3 is TGTGCCAGCAGCCAAGCTTGGACAGGGGTCTCCAATGAGCAGTTCTTC. The encoded protein is CASSQAWTGVSNEQFF.

In its sample, this clone was seen a few times. This chain uses TRBV5-4 with TRBJ1-1; a weak D match, TRBD1 (5 bases). The CDR3 covers 14 residues. The V end lost 0 bases, the J end lost 7 bases, and 13 bases lay between the germline ends. Germline CDR1 reads SGHNT; CDR2 reads YYREEE (reference sequence). The CDR3 spells CASSLDPKGVEAFF. The CDR3 nucleotides read TGTGCCAGCAGCTTGGACCCTAAAGGGGTTGAAGCTTTCTTT.

V usage is TRBV6-1 and J usage is TRBJ1-1; possible D gene TRBD1, 6 bases. Trimming took off 6 bases at V and 8 bases at J, with 13 bases between the two ends. The CDR3 length is 12 residues. Germline-derived CDR1 and CDR2 are MNHNS and SASEGT. The chain's CDR3 is CASRLGQTEAFF. As DNA, the CDR3 is TGTGCCAGCAGGTTGGGACAAACAGAAGCTTTCTTT.

The chain couples TRBV27 to TRBJ2-5; the D gene is possibly TRBD1 (5 bases). V was clipped by 5 bases and J by 5 bases, with 15 bases between them. CDR1 and CDR2 from the germline V gene are MNHEY and SMNVEV (reference sequence). The CDR3 is made up of 14 amino acids. DNA of the CDR3: TGTGCCAGCAGTCCCCAGACAGTCGGGGAGACCCAGTACTTC. Its translation: CASSPQTVGETQYF.

The rearrangement uses TRBV11-2 and TRBJ1-1; 7 bases agree with TRBD1. Germline CDR1 reads SGHAT; CDR2 reads FQNNGV. This CDR3 is 13 amino acids long. V was clipped by 5 bases and J by 5 bases; unmatched bases: 5. The CDR3 loop is CASSGRGWTEAFF. Written as DNA, the CDR3 is TGTGCCAGCAGCGGCAGGGGGTGGACTGAAGCTTTCTTT.